These T cell receptor beta chains were read from a single sample in a study of regulatory T cells in long-lasting Graves disease. TCRdb redid the calling of the multiplex PCR reads with MiXCR, one entry per CDR3 protein. Among 600,000 to 850,000 distinct CDR3 sequences listed, about 32% were seen once. The sample consisted of peripheral blood mononuclear cells (PBMCs), taken when the disease was refractory, from a patient treated with antithyroid drugs. Receptors were obtained from a female donor with Graves disease. CDR3s include the opening cysteine and the closing phenylalanine or tryptophan. The D gene is left open where the match is weak. Some rows have no size entry. The others give once, few or many, or a class for an expanded clone.

clone_size: many
j_call: TRBJ2-5
d_call: NA
v_call: TRBV24-1
cdr3_nt: TGTGCCACCAGTGATTCCGGGACGGGCCAAGAGACCCAGTACTTC
cdr3_aa: CATSDSGTGQETQYF

clone_size: few
j_call: TRBJ2-7
d_call: NA
v_call: TRBV12-3/TRBV12-4
cdr3_nt: TGTGCCAGCAGTCCCCGAGGGGCAAACACCTACGAGCAGTACTTC
cdr3_aa: CASSPRGANTYEQYF

clone_size: NA
j_call: TRBJ1-4
d_call: TRBD1
v_call: TRBV7-9
cdr3_nt: TGTGCCAGCAGCTTAGAAGGGACAGCGACTTCGGAAAAACTGTTTTTT
cdr3_aa: CASSLEGTATSEKLFF

clone_size: NA
j_call: TRBJ1-2
d_call: NA
v_call: TRBV12-3/TRBV12-4
cdr3_nt: TGTGCCGGCAGTGAAGTCCAGGGCACCTTC
cdr3_aa: CAGSEVQGTF

clone_size: NA
j_call: TRBJ2-5
d_call: NA
v_call: TRBV5-6
cdr3_nt: TGTGCCAGCAGCTTCGGGAGGGGGCCTTTTGAGACCCAGTACTTC
cdr3_aa: CASSFGRGPFETQYF

clone_size: NA
j_call: TRBJ2-1
d_call: NA
v_call: TRBV29-1
cdr3_nt: TGCAGCGTCGAAAGCGCGAGGGGCGGTGAGCAGTTCTTC
cdr3_aa: CSVESARGGEQFF

clone_size: few
j_call: TRBJ2-7
d_call: NA
v_call: TRBV20-1
cdr3_nt: TGCAGTGTCGAACTAGGTAGCGAGCAGTACTTC
cdr3_aa: CSVELGSEQYF

clone_size: few
j_call: TRBJ1-2
d_call: TRBD1
v_call: TRBV20-1
cdr3_nt: TGCAGTGCTAGAGATGACAGGGTGGACTATGGCTACACCTTC
cdr3_aa: CSARDDRVDYGYTF

clone_size: few
j_call: TRBJ1-4
d_call: NA
v_call: TRBV6-1
cdr3_nt: TGTGCCAGCATGGAAGCGGCAGGGGTCAATGAAAAACTGTTTTTT
cdr3_aa: CASMEAAGVNEKLFF

clone_size: few
j_call: TRBJ1-4
d_call: TRBD1
v_call: TRBV5-6
cdr3_nt: TGTGCCAGCAGCTCCATGACAGGGGGCTATGAAAAACTGTTTTTT
cdr3_aa: CASSSMTGGYEKLFF

clone_size: few
j_call: TRBJ1-2
d_call: TRBD1
v_call: TRBV5-5
cdr3_nt: TGTGCCAGCAGCGTACAGGGGGCGGACTATGGCTACACCTTC
cdr3_aa: CASSVQGADYGYTF

clone_size: NA
j_call: TRBJ1-6
d_call: TRBD1
v_call: TRBV7-9
cdr3_nt: TGTGCCAGCAGCCCTCTTCGCGACAGGGGGTCTCTATCACCCCTCCACTTT
cdr3_aa: CASSPLRDRGSLSPLHF

clone_size: many
j_call: TRBJ1-6
d_call: NA
v_call: TRBV20-1
cdr3_nt: TGCAGTGCTAGACCCCAGGGTTGGGGGAGCCTCCACTTT
cdr3_aa: CSARPQGWGSLHF

clone_size: many
j_call: TRBJ2-7
d_call: TRBD1
v_call: TRBV28
cdr3_nt: TGTGCCAGCAGTCCGGGACAGGGTCTTTGGCAGTACTTC
cdr3_aa: CASSPGQGLWQYF

clone_size: NA
j_call: TRBJ1-2
d_call: NA
v_call: TRBV12-3/TRBV12-4
cdr3_nt: TGTGCCAGCAGTTTCCGAGCCTCAAATAACTATGGCTACACCTTC
cdr3_aa: CASSFRASNNYGYTF

clone_size: NA
j_call: TRBJ2-1
d_call: TRBD1
v_call: TRBV29-1
cdr3_nt: TGCAGCGTCCGACAGGGTCCTTACAATGAGCAGTTCTTC
cdr3_aa: CSVRQGPYNEQFF

clone_size: few
j_call: TRBJ1-2
d_call: NA
v_call: TRBV24-1
cdr3_nt: TGTGCCACCAGTGAGGACAGCTATGGCTACACCTTC
cdr3_aa: CATSEDSYGYTF

clone_size: NA
j_call: TRBJ2-5
d_call: NA
v_call: TRBV7-9
cdr3_nt: TGTGCCAGCAGCTTTCTCACCTCTGGAGAGACCCAGTACTTC
cdr3_aa: CASSFLTSGETQYF

clone_size: NA
j_call: TRBJ2-1
d_call: TRBD2
v_call: TRBV4-2
cdr3_nt: TGTGCCAGCAGCCTCGGGGGGACCTCCAATGAGCAGTTCTTC
cdr3_aa: CASSLGGTSNEQFF

clone_size: NA
j_call: TRBJ2-7
d_call: TRBD2
v_call: TRBV27
cdr3_nt: TGTGCCAGCAGTTTTGGGACTAGATTTTCATACGAGCAGTACTTC
cdr3_aa: CASSFGTRFSYEQYF

clone_size: NA
j_call: TRBJ2-1
d_call: TRBD1
v_call: TRBV6-1
cdr3_nt: TGTGCCAGCACCTTAACAGGGGGAGATGAGCAGTTCTTC
cdr3_aa: CASTLTGGDEQFF

clone_size: few
j_call: TRBJ2-2
d_call: TRBD1
v_call: TRBV20-1
cdr3_nt: TGCAGTGCTAGGGCAGGGGGCTCCGGGGAGCTGTTTTTT
cdr3_aa: CSARAGGSGELFF

clone_size: few
j_call: TRBJ1-5
d_call: TRBD1
v_call: TRBV5-5
cdr3_nt: TGTGCCAGCAGCTACGGACAGGGACATGACAATCAGCCCCAGCATTTT
cdr3_aa: CASSYGQGHDNQPQHF

clone_size: many
j_call: TRBJ2-5
d_call: NA
v_call: TRBV19
cdr3_nt: TGTGCCAGTAGTATTGGATCGGGGCAAGAGACCCAGTACTTC
cdr3_aa: CASSIGSGQETQYF

clone_size: few
j_call: TRBJ1-2
d_call: NA
v_call: TRBV3-1
cdr3_nt: TGTGCCAGCAGCCAAGACGGACTAGCTAACTATGGCTACACCTTC
cdr3_aa: CASSQDGLANYGYTF

clone_size: few
j_call: TRBJ2-7
d_call: NA
v_call: TRBV6-5
cdr3_nt: TGTGCCAGCAGTTCCCGCTTAGGGACCACCCAATACGAGCAGTACTTC
cdr3_aa: CASSSRLGTTQYEQYF

clone_size: NA
j_call: TRBJ1-1
d_call: NA
v_call: TRBV5-5
cdr3_nt: TGTGCCAGCAGCTTGGAAGGGGGTAGGTATGGGACTGAAGCTTTCTTT
cdr3_aa: CASSLEGGRYGTEAFF

clone_size: few
j_call: TRBJ1-1
d_call: TRBD1
v_call: TRBV6-5
cdr3_nt: TGTGCCAGCAGTTACCGGGACAGGGCCACTGAAGCTTTCTTT
cdr3_aa: CASSYRDRATEAFF

clone_size: many
j_call: TRBJ1-5
d_call: NA
v_call: TRBV3-1
cdr3_nt: TGTGCCAGCGGAAACCAGGTCAATCAGCCCCAGCATTTT
cdr3_aa: CASGNQVNQPQHF

clone_size: many
j_call: TRBJ1-5
d_call: NA
v_call: TRBV6-1
cdr3_nt: TGTGCCAGCAGTGCGGGACGTTATAGCAATCAGCCCCAGCATTTT
cdr3_aa: CASSAGRYSNQPQHF

clone_size: NA
j_call: TRBJ2-7
d_call: TRBD2
v_call: TRBV27
cdr3_nt: TGTGCCAGCAGTAAAAGGACTAGCGGGATATACGAGCAGTACTTC
cdr3_aa: CASSKRTSGIYEQYF

clone_size: many
j_call: TRBJ2-4
d_call: NA
v_call: TRBV12-3/TRBV12-4
cdr3_nt: TGTGCCAGCAGCTCGCGGATGGCAAACATTCAGTACTTC
cdr3_aa: CASSSRMANIQYF

clone_size: once
j_call: TRBJ1-2
d_call: NA
v_call: TRBV20-1
cdr3_nt: TGCAGTGCTAGAGATTGGCTTTCGGGTGGCTACACCTTC
cdr3_aa: CSARDWLSGGYTF

clone_size: NA
j_call: TRBJ1-5
d_call: TRBD1
v_call: TRBV4-1
cdr3_nt: TGCGCCAGCAGCCCCCAGACAGGGCGTCAGCCCCAGCATTTT
cdr3_aa: CASSPQTGRQPQHF

clone_size: many
j_call: TRBJ1-1
d_call: NA
v_call: TRBV11-2
cdr3_nt: TGTGCCAGCAGGCCGACAGCCGATAATGGGAACACTGAAGCTTTCTTT
cdr3_aa: CASRPTADNGNTEAFF

clone_size: many
j_call: TRBJ1-2
d_call: TRBD1
v_call: TRBV12-3/TRBV12-4
cdr3_nt: TGTGCCAGCACCCCGGGACAGGGGATTCTCTATGGCTACACCTTC
cdr3_aa: CASTPGQGILYGYTF

clone_size: few
j_call: TRBJ1-1
d_call: NA
v_call: TRBV12-3/TRBV12-4
cdr3_nt: TGTGCCAGCAGTTTCGGGAACCAAGGGGGGAACACTGAAGCTTTCTTT
cdr3_aa: CASSFGNQGGNTEAFF

clone_size: few
j_call: TRBJ1-1
d_call: NA
v_call: TRBV12-3/TRBV12-4
cdr3_nt: TGTGCCAGCAGAGGGACACCCCCCCAAGCTTTCTTT
cdr3_aa: CASRGTPPQAFF

clone_size: few
j_call: TRBJ2-5
d_call: NA
v_call: TRBV20-1
cdr3_nt: TGCAGTGCTTTACTAGTTAGGGAGACCCAGTACTTC
cdr3_aa: CSALLVRETQYF

clone_size: NA
j_call: TRBJ1-5
d_call: NA
v_call: TRBV19
cdr3_nt: TGTGCCAGTAGTATAGCGCTACGAAATCAGCCCCAGCATTTT
cdr3_aa: CASSIALRNQPQHF

clone_size: NA
j_call: TRBJ1-6
d_call: NA
v_call: TRBV5-5
cdr3_nt: TGTGCCAGCAGCTTCACAGGGAGTTCACCCCTCCACTTT
cdr3_aa: CASSFTGSSPLHF

clone_size: NA
j_call: TRBJ1-4
d_call: NA
v_call: TRBV6-2/TRBV6-3
cdr3_nt: TGTGCCAGCAGTTACTCGAGGAGCAGGACGGGTTCTCCAACTAATGAAAAACTGTTTTTT
cdr3_aa: CASSYSRSRTGSPTNEKLFF

clone_size: NA
j_call: TRBJ1-2
d_call: NA
v_call: TRBV20-1
cdr3_nt: TGCAGTGCTAGATTCTTGAGGAGCTATGGCTACACCTTC
cdr3_aa: CSARFLRSYGYTF

clone_size: few
j_call: TRBJ1-6
d_call: NA
v_call: TRBV2
cdr3_nt: TGTGCCAGCAGTGTTGACAGAAAGTCACCCCTCCACTTT
cdr3_aa: CASSVDRKSPLHF

clone_size: many
j_call: TRBJ1-6
d_call: NA
v_call: TRBV12-3/TRBV12-4
cdr3_nt: TGTGCCAGCAGTTCAACCGGGGGCGTAGGTAATTCACCCCTCCACTTT
cdr3_aa: CASSSTGGVGNSPLHF

clone_size: few
j_call: TRBJ1-1
d_call: TRBD1
v_call: TRBV2
cdr3_nt: TGTGCCAGCACTGAGTTATTACAGGGGGCCACTGAAGCTTTCTTT
cdr3_aa: CASTELLQGATEAFF

clone_size: few
j_call: TRBJ2-7
d_call: NA
v_call: TRBV10-3
cdr3_nt: TGTGCCATCAGTGTCGTGCAGGACGGGGGCGAGCAGTACTTC
cdr3_aa: CAISVVQDGGEQYF

clone_size: NA
j_call: TRBJ1-1
d_call: TRBD1
v_call: TRBV19
cdr3_nt: TGTGCCAGTAGCGGTACAGGGGGCTCGGGGACCCGCAAGACTGAAGCTTTCTTT
cdr3_aa: CASSGTGGSGTRKTEAFF

clone_size: few
j_call: TRBJ1-2
d_call: NA
v_call: TRBV6-1
cdr3_nt: TGTGCCAGCAGTGAAGGACCATGGGGGGCGAGGGGCTACACCTTC
cdr3_aa: CASSEGPWGARGYTF

clone_size: many
j_call: TRBJ2-7
d_call: TRBD2
v_call: TRBV6-1
cdr3_nt: TGTGCCAGCAGTGAAGCGCTAGGACTAGCGGGAGGTGCTCTACGGGAGCAGTACTTC
cdr3_aa: CASSEALGLAGGALREQYF

clone_size: NA
j_call: TRBJ2-2
d_call: TRBD1
v_call: TRBV5-1
cdr3_nt: TGCGCCAGCAGCGCCGCAGGGGGCACCGGGGAGCTGTTTTTT
cdr3_aa: CASSAAGGTGELFF

clone_size: NA
j_call: TRBJ1-1
d_call: NA
v_call: TRBV24-1
cdr3_nt: TGTGCCACCAGTGGCTCGCCGAACACTGAAGCTTTCTTT
cdr3_aa: CATSGSPNTEAFF

clone_size: NA
j_call: TRBJ1-2
d_call: NA
v_call: TRBV5-1
cdr3_nt: TGCGCCAGCAGCTTGAGAGGAGTTAACTATGGCTACACCTTC
cdr3_aa: CASSLRGVNYGYTF

clone_size: few
j_call: TRBJ1-4
d_call: NA
v_call: TRBV5-1
cdr3_nt: TGCGCCAGCAGCTTGGTACGCAGGGAAGAAGAAAAACTGTTTTTT
cdr3_aa: CASSLVRREEEKLFF

clone_size: few
j_call: TRBJ2-1
d_call: NA
v_call: TRBV12-3/TRBV12-4
cdr3_nt: TGTGCCAGCAAGGGGGAGCGGGCGCGTCCGTTCTTC
cdr3_aa: CASKGERARPFF

clone_size: NA
j_call: TRBJ2-7
d_call: TRBD2
v_call: TRBV20-1
cdr3_nt: TGCAGTGCAACCTGGGGTAGCGGGACGAGCTCCTACGAGCAGTACTTC
cdr3_aa: CSATWGSGTSSYEQYF

clone_size: NA
j_call: TRBJ2-2
d_call: TRBD2
v_call: TRBV9
cdr3_nt: TGTGCCAGCAGCGTAGGTGGAAGGGAGGGCACCGGGGAGCTGTTTTTT
cdr3_aa: CASSVGGREGTGELFF

clone_size: NA
j_call: TRBJ2-7
d_call: NA
v_call: TRBV19
cdr3_nt: TGTGCCAGTAGTAGGACACCCCGAACCTACGAGCAGTACTTC
cdr3_aa: CASSRTPRTYEQYF